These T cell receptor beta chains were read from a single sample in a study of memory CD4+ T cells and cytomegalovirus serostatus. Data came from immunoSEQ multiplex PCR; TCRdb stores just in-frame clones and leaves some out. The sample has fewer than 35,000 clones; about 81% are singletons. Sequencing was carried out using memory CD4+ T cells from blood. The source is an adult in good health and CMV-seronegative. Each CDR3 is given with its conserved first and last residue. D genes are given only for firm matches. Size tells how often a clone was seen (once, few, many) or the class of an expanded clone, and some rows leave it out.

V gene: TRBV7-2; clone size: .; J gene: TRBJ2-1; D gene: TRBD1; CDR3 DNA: TGTGCCAGCTCCCGGGACAGTTACTACAATGAGCAGTTCTTC; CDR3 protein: CASSRDSYYNEQFF
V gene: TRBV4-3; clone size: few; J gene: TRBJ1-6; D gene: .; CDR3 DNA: TGCGCCAGCAGCCAAGCAGGGGTCGGTTCACCCCTCCACTTT; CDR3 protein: CASSQAGVGSPLHF
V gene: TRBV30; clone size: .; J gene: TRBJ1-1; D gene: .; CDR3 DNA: TGTGCCTGGAGTGTAGGGGGGTATTTGTTCGACACTGAAGCTTTCTTT; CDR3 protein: CAWSVGGYLFDTEAFF
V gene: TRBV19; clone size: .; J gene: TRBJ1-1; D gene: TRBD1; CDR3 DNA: TGTGCCAGTATCAGGACAGGGAGGAACACTGAAGCTTTCTTT; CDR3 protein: CASIRTGRNTEAFF
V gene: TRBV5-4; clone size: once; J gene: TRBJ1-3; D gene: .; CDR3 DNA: TGTGCCAGCAGCCCGGACGCACGGCGCTCTGGAAACACCATATATTTT; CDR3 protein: CASSPDARRSGNTIYF
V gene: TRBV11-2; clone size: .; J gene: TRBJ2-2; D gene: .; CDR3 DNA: TGTGCCAGCAGCTTAGGGGCAGGGGACACCGGGGAGCTGTTTTTT; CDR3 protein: CASSLGAGDTGELFF
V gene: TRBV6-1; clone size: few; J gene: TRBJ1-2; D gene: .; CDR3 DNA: TGTGCCAGCAGTCCTGTAAGTTCCCGGTATGGCTACACCTTC; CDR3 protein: CASSPVSSRYGYTF
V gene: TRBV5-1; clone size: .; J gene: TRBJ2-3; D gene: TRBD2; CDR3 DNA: TGCGCCAGCAGCATGGGACTAGCTTTGTCAGATACGCAGTATTTT; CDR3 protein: CASSMGLALSDTQYF
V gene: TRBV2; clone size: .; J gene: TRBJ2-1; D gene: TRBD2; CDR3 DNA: TGTGCCAGCAGTTTACTAGCGGGGGGACACAATGAGCAGTTCTTC; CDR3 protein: CASSLLAGGHNEQFF
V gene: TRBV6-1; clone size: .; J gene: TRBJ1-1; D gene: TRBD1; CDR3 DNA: TGTGCCAGCAGTGAACAGGGGGCGGAGGACACTGAAGCTTTCTTT; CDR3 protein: CASSEQGAEDTEAFF
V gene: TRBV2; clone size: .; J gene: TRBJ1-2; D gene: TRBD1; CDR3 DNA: TGTGCCAGCAGTGACGACAGGGGGGCCTATGGCTACACCTTC; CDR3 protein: CASSDDRGAYGYTF
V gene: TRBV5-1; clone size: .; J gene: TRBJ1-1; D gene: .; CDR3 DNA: TGCGCCAGCCAGGGGCAGAACACTGAAGCTTTCTTT; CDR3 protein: CASQGQNTEAFF
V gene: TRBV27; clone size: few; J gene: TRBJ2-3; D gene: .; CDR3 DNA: TGTGCCAGCAGTTTAGGGGGGCATACGCAGTATTTT; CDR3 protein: CASSLGGHTQYF
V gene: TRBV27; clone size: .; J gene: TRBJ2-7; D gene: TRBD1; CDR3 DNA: TGTGCCAGCAGTAACTACAGGGGGCGTACCTACGAGCAGTACTTC; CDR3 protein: CASSNYRGRTYEQYF
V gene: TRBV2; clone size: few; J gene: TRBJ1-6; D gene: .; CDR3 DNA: TGTGCCAGCATCGGGACGGAGACCTATAATTCACCCCTCCACTTT; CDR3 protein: CASIGTETYNSPLHF
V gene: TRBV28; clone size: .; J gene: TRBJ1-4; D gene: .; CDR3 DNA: TGTGCCAGCAGTTTATTGCGGAATGAAAAACTGTTTTTT; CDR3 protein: CASSLLRNEKLFF
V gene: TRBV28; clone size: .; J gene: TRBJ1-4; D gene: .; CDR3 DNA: TGTGCCAGCAGTGATCGGACGGGCCCGAATGAAAAACTGTTTTTT; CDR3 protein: CASSDRTGPNEKLFF
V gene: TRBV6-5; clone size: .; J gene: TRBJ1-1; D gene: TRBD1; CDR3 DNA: TGTGCCAGCAGTTCCGGACAGGGCATCACTGAAGCTTTCTTT; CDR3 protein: CASSSGQGITEAFF
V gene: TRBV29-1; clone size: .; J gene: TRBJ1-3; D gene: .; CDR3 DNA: TGCAGCGTTGAACTATTCCAGAACTCTGGAAACACCATATATTTT; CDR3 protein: CSVELFQNSGNTIYF
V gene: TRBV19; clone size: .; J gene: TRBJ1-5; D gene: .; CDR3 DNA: TGTGCCAGTAGTCCCCACCGCGCGGGGGGCCAGCCCCAGCATTTT; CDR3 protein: CASSPHRAGGQPQHF
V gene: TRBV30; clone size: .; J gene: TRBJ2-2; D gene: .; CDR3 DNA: TGTGCCTGGGGACAAGCCAGGAACACCGGGGAGCTGTTTTTT; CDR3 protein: CAWGQARNTGELFF
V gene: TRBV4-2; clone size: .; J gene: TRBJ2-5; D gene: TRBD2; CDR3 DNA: TGTGCCAGCAGCCAAGCCGGGGGGGTTGAGACCCAGTACTTC; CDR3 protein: CASSQAGGVETQYF
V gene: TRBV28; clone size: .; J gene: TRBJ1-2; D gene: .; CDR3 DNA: TGTGCCAGCAGTATTTTCAGTAATGGGGCGAGGGTCTACACCTTC; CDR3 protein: CASSIFSNGARVYTF
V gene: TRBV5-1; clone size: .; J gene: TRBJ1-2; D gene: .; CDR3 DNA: TGCGCCAGCAGCTTGATGGGGGAAGTAAGAGGCTACACCTTC; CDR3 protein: CASSLMGEVRGYTF
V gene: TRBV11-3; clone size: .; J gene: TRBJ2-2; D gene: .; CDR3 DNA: TGTGCCAGCAGGGAAGTTAACACCGGGGAGCTGTTTTTT; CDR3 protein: CASREVNTGELFF
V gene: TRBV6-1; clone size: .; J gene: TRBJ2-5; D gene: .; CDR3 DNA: TGTGCCAGCAGTTGGGACGTGCAAGAGACCCAGTACTTC; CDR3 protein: CASSWDVQETQYF
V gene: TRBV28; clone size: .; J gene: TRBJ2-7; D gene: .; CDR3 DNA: TGTGCCAGCAGTTTATCGGACGGACACTCCTACGAGCAGTACTTC; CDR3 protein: CASSLSDGHSYEQYF
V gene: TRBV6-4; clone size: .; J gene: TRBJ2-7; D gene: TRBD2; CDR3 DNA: TGTGCCAGCAACGGGGGGGACACCTACGAGCAGTACTTC; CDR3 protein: CASNGGDTYEQYF
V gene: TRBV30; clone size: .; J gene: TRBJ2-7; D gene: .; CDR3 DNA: TGTGCCTGGAGTGTAGATTTCCAGGGGAGCTCCTACGAGCAGTACTTC; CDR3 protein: CAWSVDFQGSSYEQYF
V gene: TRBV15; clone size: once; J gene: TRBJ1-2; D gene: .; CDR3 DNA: TGTGCCACCAGCCGCTCGTCGGGCTATGGCTACACCTTC; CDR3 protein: CATSRSSGYGYTF
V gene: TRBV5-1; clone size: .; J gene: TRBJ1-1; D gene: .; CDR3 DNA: TGCGCCAGCAGCTTGGGGGCGAGGTCCGGGGGTTACACTGAAGCTTTCTTT; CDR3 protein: CASSLGARSGGYTEAFF
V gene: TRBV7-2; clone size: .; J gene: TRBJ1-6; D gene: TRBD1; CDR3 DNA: TGTGCCAGCAAGGGGACAGGGCTATGGTCACCCCTCCACTTT; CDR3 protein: CASKGTGLWSPLHF
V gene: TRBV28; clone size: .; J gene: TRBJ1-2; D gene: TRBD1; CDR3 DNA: TGTGCCAGTGACTCGGGACAGGGGACCTATGGCTACACCTTC; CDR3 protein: CASDSGQGTYGYTF
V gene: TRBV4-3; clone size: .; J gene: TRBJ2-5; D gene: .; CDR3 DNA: TGCGCCAGCAGCCAATACGGGACACTCCAAGAGACCCAGTACTTC; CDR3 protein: CASSQYGTLQETQYF
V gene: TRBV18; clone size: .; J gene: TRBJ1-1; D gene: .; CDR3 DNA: TGTGCCAGCTCACCACTTTTACAGGGCGAGGCTTTCTTT; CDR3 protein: CASSPLLQGEAFF
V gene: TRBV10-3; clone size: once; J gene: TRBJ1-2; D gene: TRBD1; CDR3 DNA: TGTGCCATCAGTGACCAAGGGACAGAAGGACGGTATGGCTACACCTTC; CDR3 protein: CAISDQGTEGRYGYTF
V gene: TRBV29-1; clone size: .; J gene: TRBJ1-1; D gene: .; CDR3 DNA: TGCAGCGTTGACCCTTCAGGAGGATGGACTGAAGCTTTCTTT; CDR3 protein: CSVDPSGGWTEAFF
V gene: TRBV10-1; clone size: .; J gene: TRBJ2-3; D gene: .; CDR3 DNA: TGCGCCAGCAGTGACGGGCACACAGATACGCAGTATTTT; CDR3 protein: CASSDGHTDTQYF
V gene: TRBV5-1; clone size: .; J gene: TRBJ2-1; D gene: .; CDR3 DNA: TGCGCCAGCAAAGCGGGTGGCGCCTACAATGAGCAGTTCTTC; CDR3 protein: CASKAGGAYNEQFF
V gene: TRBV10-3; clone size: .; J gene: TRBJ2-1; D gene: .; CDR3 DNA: TGTGCCATCAGGGGTCAGGGGATAGGGGTCAATGAGCAGTTCTTC; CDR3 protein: CAIRGQGIGVNEQFF
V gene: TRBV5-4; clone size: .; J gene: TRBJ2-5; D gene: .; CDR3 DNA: TGTGCCAGCAGCTTGGCCTCCGGGGAGACCCAGTACTTC; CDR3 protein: CASSLASGETQYF
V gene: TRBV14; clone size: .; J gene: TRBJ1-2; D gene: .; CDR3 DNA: TGTGCCAGCAGCCTTGGGGAGGCACCTGGCTACACCTTC; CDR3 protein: CASSLGEAPGYTF